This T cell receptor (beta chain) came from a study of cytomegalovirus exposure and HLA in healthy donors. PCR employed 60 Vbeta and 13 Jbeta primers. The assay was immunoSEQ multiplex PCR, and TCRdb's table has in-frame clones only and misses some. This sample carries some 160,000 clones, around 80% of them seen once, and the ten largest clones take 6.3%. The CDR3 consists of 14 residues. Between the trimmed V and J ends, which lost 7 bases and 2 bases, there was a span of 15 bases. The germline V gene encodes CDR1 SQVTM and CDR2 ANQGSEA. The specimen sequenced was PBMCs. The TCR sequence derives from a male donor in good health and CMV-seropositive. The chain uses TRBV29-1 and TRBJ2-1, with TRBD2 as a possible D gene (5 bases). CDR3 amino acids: CSAFTTGTYNEQFF. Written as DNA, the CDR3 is TGCAGCGCATTTACAACCGGGACCTACAATGAGCAGTTCTTC.